This is a list of T cell receptor beta chains from one sample in a study of identifying expanded T cells in peripheral blood. Data came from immunoSEQ multiplex PCR; TCRdb stores just in-frame clones and leaves some out. The data hold some 75,000 clones, with 90% observed a single time. Input material: blood. The receptors come from a person aged 18-70 years in good health. Both conserved end residues are part of each CDR3. A D gene is named only where the DNA matches it firmly. Size values are once, few and many counts, or a class for expanded clones, and some rows have none.

abundance	d_gene	v_gene	j_gene	CDR3aa
once	.	TRBV5-4	TRBJ1-6	CASSLAQNLSPLHF
once	.	TRBV5-1	TRBJ2-7	CASSLNRYEQYF
.	TRBD2	TRBV19	TRBJ2-3	CASSSFSGTSTDTQYF
.	TRBD2	TRBV27	TRBJ2-3	CASSRDLAGYTDTQYF
.	.	TRBV6-6	TRBJ1-5	CASSYADSNQPQHF
.	.	TRBV7-9	TRBJ2-1	CASSSLRNEQFF
.	TRBD1	TRBV6-6	TRBJ2-5	CASTRTGVETQYF
few	TRBD1	TRBV19	TRBJ1-1	CASSLYRGNTEAFF
.	.	TRBV2	TRBJ1-5	CASTFQEGQPQHF
.	TRBD1	TRBV7-9	TRBJ1-3	CASSTDRSATIYF
.	.	TRBV11-2	TRBJ1-1	CASSLEGESTEAFF
.	.	TRBV5-7	TRBJ1-1	CASSLGRSPVPNTEAFF
.	TRBD1	TRBV4-3	TRBJ2-3	CASSPTQGATDTQYF
.	TRBD1	TRBV6-1	TRBJ2-7	CASRWDRVYEQYF
.	TRBD1	TRBV2	TRBJ1-2	CASMQGGYGYTF
.	TRBD2	TRBV5-6	TRBJ2-3	CASSRRGGFTDTQYF
.	TRBD2	TRBV5-1	TRBJ2-7	CASSIFSGGTSYEQYF
.	.	TRBV19	TRBJ1-2	CASTYAGWRGDGYTF
.	TRBD2	TRBV28	TRBJ2-7	CASRSSGTSFTYEQYF
.	TRBD2	TRBV9	TRBJ2-3	CASSALTSTRTDTQYF
once	.	TRBV7-2	TRBJ2-7	CASSLDTGYSYEQYF
.	.	TRBV6-5	TRBJ1-1	CASSSPRRNTEAFF
.	.	TRBV5-6	TRBJ2-7	CASSRGASYEQYF
.	.	TRBV7-9	TRBJ1-2	CASSLKQGNYGYTF
.	.	TRBV6-6	TRBJ2-7	CASSYSSLGFSYEQYF
.	.	TRBV5-6	TRBJ1-1	CASSLGINLKREAFF
.	.	TRBV4-3	TRBJ1-2	CASSQDKHTYTF
medium-sized	TRBD2	TRBV6-4	TRBJ2-1	CASSEAGGGGNEQFF
.	TRBD1	TRBV5-6	TRBJ2-1	CASSLWVATGQSEQFF
once	.	TRBV19	TRBJ2-7	CASSRGPSMYYEQYF
.	.	TRBV7-3	TRBJ1-5	CASSPRYQPQHF
.	TRBD2	TRBV5-1	TRBJ2-5	CASSYGRGEVYQETQYF
.	.	TRBV10-3	TRBJ1-4	CAITGTFNEKLFF
.	TRBD1	TRBV19	TRBJ1-2	CASSSDRGLDGYTF
few	.	TRBV2	TRBJ1-6	CASSEQAGNSPLHF
.	.	TRBV20-1	TRBJ1-2	CSAGEDYGYTF
once	.	TRBV4-2	TRBJ2-3	CASSRDQTEDTQYF
.	TRBD1	TRBV7-2	TRBJ1-5	CASSLWTGSNQPQHF
.	.	TRBV7-3	TRBJ2-3	CASSVGGDTDTQYF
.	.	TRBV6-5	TRBJ1-1	CASSRQNTEAFF
once	.	TRBV5-5	TRBJ1-1	CASSPSPGQGREAFF
.	.	TRBV1	TRBJ2-3	CTSSQETGRLRADTQYF
.	TRBD1	TRBV27	TRBJ1-5	CASRKGAQPQHF
.	TRBD1	TRBV5-1	TRBJ2-7	CASSRRDSSYEQYF
.	.	TRBV11-2	TRBJ2-2	CASSLGLANTGELFF
.	.	TRBV11-2	TRBJ2-7	CASSLGNYEQYF